The 21 T cell receptor beta chains presented below share a single source sample, sequenced in a study of T-cell reconstitution after alpha-beta-depleted transplantation in children. Unique molecular identifiers were incorporated when the TCRbeta library was constructed. TCRdb re-analysed the PCR reads in MiXCR, keeping a single row per CDR3 protein. The repertoire includes approximately 240,000 distinct CDR3 sequences, under 9.5% of them detected once, and 5% to 7% sits in the top ten. The sample here was PBMCs from the stem cell graft donor, taken from the stem cell graft. Receptors were obtained from a human donor who donated a stem cell graft to a child with acute lymphoblastic leukemia.

The gene calls are TRBV18 and TRBJ2-3; 7 bases map to TRBD2. The CDR3 length is 17 residues. Per the germline V gene, CDR1 is KGHSH and CDR2 is LQKENI. Trimming at V came to 3 bases and at J to 0 bases, leaving 9 bases not matched to a gene. CDR3: CASSPSGLGSSTDTQYF. The CDR3 coding sequence is TGTGCCAGCTCACCGAGTGGACTAGGGAGTAGCACAGATACGCAGTATTTT.

This chain connects TRBV3-1 to TRBJ1-1, with TRBD1 as a possible D gene (5 bases). CDR1 LGHDT and CDR2 YNNKEL come from the germline V gene (reference sequence). The CDR3 loop spans 12 amino acids. Trimming shortened V by 10 bases and J by 3 bases, and 12 bases separated the two germline ends. CDR3 in DNA: TGTGCCACACGCTGGGGGGACACTGAAGCTTTCTTT. Translated, it gives CATRWGDTEAFF. Using reference TRBV3-1 and TRBJ1-1 for the parts outside the CDR3, the full variable domain is DTAVSQTPKYLVTQMGNDKSIKCEQNLGHDTMYWYKQDSKKFLKIMFSYNNKELIINETVPNRFSPKSPDKAHLNLHINSLELGDSAVYFCATRWGDTEAFFGQGTRLTVV.

This clonotype was detected only a few times. The V gene is TRBV20-1, the J gene TRBJ2-1, with 8 bases fitting TRBD2. This CDR3 region has 14 residues. Trimming removed 5 bases from V and 6 bases from J; junction bases left unmatched: 9. CDR1 is DFQATT, CDR2 SNEGSKA, per germline (reference sequence). This CDR3 reads CSALAGGGINEQFF. In DNA form, the CDR3 reads TGCAGTGCTCTCGCGGGGGGAGGTATCAATGAGCAGTTCTTC.

In this sample, this clonotype turned up many times. The chain combines TRBV29-1 with TRBJ2-1, with 8 bases fitting TRBD1. With V trimmed by 6 bases and J by 4 bases, 8 bases remained unmatched. The CDR3 loop spans 14 amino acids. Germline V gives CDR1 SQVTM, CDR2 ANQGSEA. The CDR3 loop reads CSVGRTGIYNEQFF. The CDR3 coding sequence is TGCAGCGTGGGACGGACAGGGATTTACAATGAGCAGTTCTTC.

This clonotype was counted only a few times. The chain uses TRBV12-3 or TRBV12-4 and TRBJ2-1, with 7 bases lining up with TRBD2. CDR3 length equals 15 residues. J gave up 6 bases and V 7 bases, and 12 bases lay outside the gene matches. DNA for the CDR3: TGTGCCAGCACACCGAGGGGAGGGGCGGGCAATGAGCAGTTCTTC. Amino acid sequence: CASTPRGGAGNEQFF.

The chain links TRBV5-1 to TRBJ1-1, with TRBD1 matching 8 bases. The ends lost 7 bases at V and 1 base at J; junction bases unmatched: 6. CDR3 length equals 14 residues. Germline loops: CDR1 SGHRS, CDR2 YFSETQ. CDR3 DNA sequence: TGCGCCAGCGCGAGACAGGGGTCGAACACTGAAGCTTTCTTT. It encodes CASARQGSNTEAFF.

This clonotype was seen more than once but under ten times. V usage is TRBV7-2 and J usage is TRBJ1-1, with D unresolved. Germline loops: CDR1 SGHTA, CDR2 FQGNSA. CDR3 size: 13 residues. V was clipped by 5 bases and J by 6 bases, with 13 bases between them. The chain's CDR3 is CASSPVRASEAFF. The CDR3, as DNA: TGTGCCAGCAGCCCCGTGAGGGCTTCTGAAGCTTTCTTT.

The rearrangement uses TRBV20-1 and TRBJ1-6; 10 bases match TRBD1. Losses at the gene ends were 8 bases for V and 7 bases for J; bases not matched to a gene: 5. The CDR3 is 13 amino acids. The germline V gene has CDR1 DFQATT and CDR2 SNEGSKA (reference sequence). CDR3 loop: CSLPGQGNSPLHF. CDR3 sequence (DNA): TGCAGTCTCCCGGGACAGGGGAATTCACCCCTCCACTTT.

This clonotype was seen repeatedly, ten times or more. V gene TRBV29-1 combines with J gene TRBJ1-1; D might be TRBD1 (6 bases). CDR3 length equals 12 residues. V was trimmed by 4 bases and J by 3 bases, leaving 9 bases between them. Germline loops: CDR1 SQVTM, CDR2 ANQGSEA. CDR3 in DNA: TGCAGCGTTGCTAGGGGGGACACTGAAGCTTTCTTT. Its protein is CSVARGDTEAFF.

V gene TRBV20-1 combines with J gene TRBJ2-1, with TRBD1 matching 11 bases. The CDR3 has 17 amino acids. J lost 2 bases, V lost 5 bases, and 11 bases had no gene match. The germline V gene has CDR1 DFQATT and CDR2 SNEGSKA (reference sequence). CDR3 residues: CSAGRDRGWGAYNEQFF. The DNA of the CDR3 is TGCAGTGCTGGCCGGGACAGGGGGTGGGGCGCCTACAATGAGCAGTTCTTC.

This clonotype was counted many times. J is TRBJ2-3 and V is TRBV5-1, with TRBD1 matching over 7 bases. Per germline, CDR1 SGHRS and CDR2 YFSETQ. This CDR3 is 16 amino acids long. Trimming took 0 bases from V and 0 from J; bases not matched to a gene: 4. The DNA for the CDR3 is TGCGCCAGCAGCTTGGCAGGGGGATCTAGCACAGATACGCAGTATTTT. Its protein is CASSLAGGSSTDTQYF.

The chain carries TRBV20-1 and TRBJ1-5; TRBD1 is a possible D gene (5 bases). Germline V CDR1 and CDR2: DFQATT, SNEGSKA (reference sequence). V was cut by 0 bases and J by 4 bases, with 10 bases left in between. The CDR3 has 14 residues. The CDR3, as DNA: TGCAGTGCTAGAGATCCATCAGGGAATCAGCCCCAGCATTTT. This translates into CSARDPSGNQPQHF.

CDR3 sequence: CASSTRQGQDTEAFF. The CDR3 bases are TGTGCCAGCAGCACCCGACAGGGTCAGGACACTGAAGCTTTCTTT. The rearrangement joins TRBV7-9 to TRBJ1-1, with 7 bases matching TRBD1. The length of the CDR3 is 15 residues. Germline CDR1 and CDR2: SEHNR and FQNEAQ (reference sequence). Trimming cost V 5 bases and J 3 bases; bases outside gene matches: 9.

This clonotype was picked up a small number of times. In DNA, the CDR3 is TGTGCCAGCAGCTTTGCGGAGTTCCTGGGGCCCTCTTACAATGAGCAGTTCTTC. This encodes CASSFAEFLGPSYNEQFF. The chain is built from TRBV5-6 and TRBJ2-1, with D maybe TRBD1 (5 bases). The CDR3 has 18 amino acids. With 2 bases removed from V and 4 bases from J, the gap between germline ends came to 22 bases. Germline lookup yields CDR1 SGHDT and CDR2 YYEEEE. The whole variable domain, remainder taken from reference TRBV5-6 and TRBJ2-1, is DAGVTQSPTHLIKTRGQQVTLRCSPKSGHDTVSWYQQALGQGPQFIFQYYEEEERQRGNFPDRFSGHQFPNYSSELNVNALLLGDSALYLCASSFAEFLGPSYNEQFFGPGTRLTVL.

The sample holds a few counts of this clonotype. The chain has TRBV19 and TRBJ2-4; D possibly corresponds to TRBD1 (6 bases). V lost 7 bases, J lost 2 bases, and 12 bases lay in between. The CDR3 runs to 14 residues. Germline assignment: CDR1 LNHDA and CDR2 SQIVND (reference sequence). The CDR3 DNA follows: TGTGCCAGTAACAGGGACGGTACCAAAAACATTCAGTACTTC. Residues: CASNRDGTKNIQYF. Full variable domain (rest looked up from reference TRBV19 and TRBJ2-4): DGGITQSPKYLFRKEGQNVTLSCEQNLNHDAMYWYRQDPGQGLRLIYYSQIVNDFQKGDIAEGYSVSREKKESFPLTVTSAQKNPTAFYLCASNRDGTKNIQYFGAGTRLSVL.

This clonotype was seen ten or more times. The V call is TRBV7-8, the J call TRBJ2-3; D unresolved. Germline V gene lookup returns CDR1 SGHVS and CDR2 FQNEAQ. This CDR3 has 13 amino acids. V was clipped by 2 bases and J by 6 bases, with 9 bases between them. The CDR3 region has the DNA TGTGCCAGCAGCTTAAGTGGTTGGGATACGCAGTATTTT. It codes for CASSLSGWDTQYF.

This chain connects TRBV10-2 to TRBJ1-5; D is undetermined. V lost 3 bases and J 0 bases, leaving 15 bases between the germline ends. The CDR3 is 17 residues long. Per the germline V gene, CDR1 is WSHSY and CDR2 is SAAADI. The CDR3 DNA sequence: TGCGCCAGCAGTGATATGGCAGGCGCATATAGCAATCAGCCCCAGCATTTT. Amino acids: CASSDMAGAYSNQPQHF.

Ten or more counts support this clonotype. CDR3 loop: CASSLTNTGELFF. CDR3 in DNA: TGCGCCAGCAGCCTTACGAACACCGGGGAGCTGTTTTTT. This chain uses TRBV5-1 with TRBJ2-2; no definite D call. V was trimmed by 4 bases and J by 0 bases, leaving 4 bases between them. Per germline, CDR1 SGHRS and CDR2 YFSETQ. The CDR3 is 13 residues long.

The chain employs TRBV7-7 and TRBJ2-2; TRBD1 aligns across 7 bases. Germline values: CDR1 SSHAT, CDR2 FNYEAQ (reference sequence). The CDR3 consists of 14 residues. V shed 8 bases and J 4 bases; nucleotides not matched to a gene: 7. The CDR3 nucleotides are TGTGCCAGCCAAGACAGGGTTCGCACCGGGGAGCTGTTTTTT. Protein product: CASQDRVRTGELFF. Supplemented by reference TRBV7-7 and TRBJ2-2, the full variable domain reads GAGVSQSPRYKVTKRGQDVTLRCDPISSHATLYWYQQALGQGPEFLTYFNYEAQPDKSGLPSDRFSAERPEGSISTLTIQRTEQRDSAMYRCASQDRVRTGELFFGEGSRLTVL.

V and J are TRBV24-1 and TRBJ2-2, with a weak D call TRBD2 (6 bases). V lost 7 bases and J lost 7, with 15 bases in between. The CDR3 extends over 14 amino acids. Germline CDR1 reads KGHDR; CDR2 reads SFDVKD. CDR3 loop: CATSQGGVVGELFF. CDR3 nucleotide sequence: TGTGCCACCAGCCAGGGCGGGGTTGTCGGGGAGCTGTTTTTT.

The table lists this clonotype with many counts. This chain connects TRBV7-6 to TRBJ2-3; 8 bases map to TRBD2. CDR3 length: 16 residues. The V gene's germline CDR1 is SGHVS and CDR2 FNYEAQ. Trimming removed 2 bases from V and 4 bases from J; junction bases left unmatched: 8. CDR3 in amino acids: CASSLTGLVVSDTQYF. CDR3 nucleotides: TGTGCCAGCAGCTTAACGGGACTAGTTGTCTCAGATACGCAGTATTTT.